The present T cell receptor (beta chain) was sequenced within a study of patients and donors after allogeneic stem cell transplantation. One entry per CDR3 protein, called by TCRdb with MiXCR from the RT-PCR reads. The sample gives a few hundred thousand distinct CDR3 sequences, about 37% of which show up once; 11% is in the top ten. CDR1 is KGHDR, CDR2 SFDVKD, per germline. The junction had 7 bases not matched to a gene; V was cut back by 7 bases and J by 8 bases. This CDR3 region has 13 residues. The chain couples TRBV24-1 to TRBJ1-2, with 9 positions matching TRBD1. Specimen: blood, either unsorted or a sorted T cell fraction (not recorded which). This TCR derives from a human donor who was either an allogeneic HSCT recipient or a stem cell or donor lymphocyte infusion donor (not recorded which). It is not recorded whose cells these are; they may come from a transplant donor. CDR3 nucleotide sequence: TGTGCCACCAGCCGGGACAGGGTTGGAGGCTACACCTTC. Its protein product is CATSRDRVGGYTF.